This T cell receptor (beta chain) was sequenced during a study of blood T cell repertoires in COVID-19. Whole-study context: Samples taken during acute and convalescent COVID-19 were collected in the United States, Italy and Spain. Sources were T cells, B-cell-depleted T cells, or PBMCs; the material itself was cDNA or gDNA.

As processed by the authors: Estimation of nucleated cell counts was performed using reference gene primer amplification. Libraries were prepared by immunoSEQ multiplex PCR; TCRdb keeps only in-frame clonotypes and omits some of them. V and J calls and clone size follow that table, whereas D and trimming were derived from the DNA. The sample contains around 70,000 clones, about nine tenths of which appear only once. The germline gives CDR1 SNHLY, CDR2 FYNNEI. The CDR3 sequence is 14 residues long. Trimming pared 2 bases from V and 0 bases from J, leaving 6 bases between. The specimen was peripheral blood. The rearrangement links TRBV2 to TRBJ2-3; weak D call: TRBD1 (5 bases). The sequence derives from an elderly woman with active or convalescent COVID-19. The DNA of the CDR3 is TGTGCCAGCAGTGAACAGGGTAGCACAGATACGCAGTATTTT. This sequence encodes CASSEQGSTDTQYF.